A single sample gave rise to the 16 T cell receptor beta chains below, sequenced in a study of metastatic and nonmetastatic thyroid tumors. All patients were treatment-naive before thyroid surgery. With MiXCR, TCRdb reprocessed the PCR reads. The sample contains about 13,000 clones, roughly a quarter of which appear only once. The sample was tumor tissue. These receptors were obtained from a female donor with papillary thyroid cancer or a benign thyroid nodule (not recorded which). Some clones in this sample may be carry-over from other donors' samples.

This clone counts as medium-sized. This chain connects TRBV3-1 to TRBJ2-1; D remains unclear. V was pared by 2 bases and J by 6 bases, with 8 bases between. CDR1 is LGHDT, CDR2 YNNKEL, per germline (reference sequence). This CDR3 region has 13 residues. The CDR3 DNA sequence: TGTGCCAGCAGCCAACCAATAGTCAATGAGCAGTTCTTC. As protein: CASSQPIVNEQFF.

This sequence joins TRBV5-1 and TRBJ2-1; no clear D. V lost 0 bases to trimming and J lost 3 bases, with 13 bases between them. This CDR3 is built from 16 residues. The germline gives CDR1 SGHRS, CDR2 YFSETQ. The CDR3, as DNA: TGCGCCAGCAGCTTGGCACGAGGTGTGTACTACAATGAGCAGTTCTTC. This codes for CASSLARGVYYNEQFF.

By frequency in the sample, this clone is medium-sized. The chain has TRBV2 and TRBJ2-1, with D hard to call. The CDR3 totals 12 residues. CDR1 SNHLY and CDR2 FYNNEI come from the germline V gene. The ends were cut back, 3 bases at V and 6 bases at J, with 6 bases in the middle. The DNA for the CDR3 is TGTGCCAGCAGTGACGATTTCAATGAGCAGTTCTTC. Translated: CASSDDFNEQFF.

This clone was observed at least ten times. The gene calls are TRBV7-9 and TRBJ2-1; a possible D gene is TRBD2 (5 bases). CDR3 length: 13 residues. V was cut by 3 bases and J by 5 bases, with 8 bases left in between. CDR1 is SEHNR and CDR2 is FQNEAQ in the germline V gene (reference sequence). CDR3 region: CASSFTRHNEQFF. The DNA of the CDR3 is TGTGCCAGCAGCTTCACTAGGCACAATGAGCAGTTCTTC.

This clone has only a few counts. Given a much more abundant clone one base away, this may be a read error. The chain links TRBV15 to TRBJ2-7; the D call may be TRBD1 or TRBD2 (6 bases each). The length of the CDR3 is 13 residues. The germline CDR1 and CDR2 sequences are LNHNV and YYDKDF (reference sequence). The CDR3 DNA reads as TGTGCTACCAACGAAGGGTTCGGGGGCGATCAGTACTTC. Protein product: CATNEGFGGDQYF.

This clone has a count of ten or more. The gene calls are TRBV7-6 and TRBJ2-1, with a weak D call TRBD1 (5 bases). The CDR3 spans 13 residues. Germline V gene lookup returns CDR1 SGHVS and CDR2 FNYEAQ. With 6 bases removed from V and 5 bases from J, the gap between germline ends came to 11 bases. For the CDR3, the DNA is TGTGCCAGCAGGGGGCTAGGTGACAATGAGCAGTTCTTC. Its translation is CASRGLGDNEQFF.

This clone was seen repeatedly, ten times or more. The genes are TRBV7-3 and TRBJ2-1; 8 bases fit TRBD2. The CDR3 consists of 15 residues. CDR1 is SGHTA, CDR2 FQGTGA, per germline. J gave up 13 bases and V 5 bases, and 16 bases lay outside the gene matches. CDR3 DNA: TGTGCCAGCAGCCAAGGTGCGGGGGGCGCGCTAGGTCAGTTCTTC. Its translation is CASSQGAGGALGQFF.

The chain is built from TRBV20-1 and TRBJ2-1; 8 bases fit TRBD2. The CDR3 contains 15 residues. V was pared by 5 bases and J by 8 bases, with 14 bases of the junction left unmatched. The germline CDR1 and CDR2 sequences are DFQATT and SNEGSKA (reference sequence). CDR3 amino acids: CSAQAGGEPSHEQFF. Written as DNA, the CDR3 is TGCAGTGCTCAGGCGGGGGGCGAACCGAGCCATGAGCAGTTCTTC.

This clone appeared many times. V is TRBV20-1 and J is TRBJ2-3; D is possibly TRBD1 or TRBD2 (6 bases each). V dropped 8 bases and J dropped 6 bases, with 30 bases sitting between them. CDR1 is DFQATT, CDR2 SNEGSKA, per germline (reference sequence). This CDR3 is 17 amino acids long. CDR3 in DNA: TGCAGTTCCACTTCGTACGGGAGTACAGGGTTTACGGATACGCAGTATTTT. Its translation is CSSTSYGSTGFTDTQYF.

This clone has ten or more counts. The rearrangement links TRBV7-6 to TRBJ2-2; D is perhaps TRBD1 (6 bases). Germline lookup yields CDR1 SGHVS and CDR2 FNYEAQ. V lost 5 bases and J 4 bases, leaving 14 bases between the germline ends. The CDR3 has 15 residues. CDR3 protein: CASSPSTGLTGELFF. CDR3 in DNA: TGTGCCAGCAGCCCCTCGACAGGTCTCACCGGGGAGCTGTTTTTT.

Sample share makes this clone medium-sized (0.01 to 0.1%). This chain joins TRBV6-1 and TRBJ2-1, with D maybe TRBD1 (6 bases). The CDR3 spans 13 residues. CDR1 and CDR2 (germline): MNHNS, SASEGT. The ends were cut back, 5 bases at V and 8 bases at J, with 13 bases in the middle. The CDR3 loop is CASSYQQGDEQFF. DNA for the CDR3: TGTGCCAGCAGTTATCAACAGGGTGATGAGCAGTTCTTC.

The rearrangement joins TRBV13 to TRBJ2-3, with TRBD2 identical over 15 bases. CDR1 PRHDT and CDR2 FYEKMQ come from the germline V gene (reference sequence). CDR3 length: 18 residues. Trimming removed 1 base from V and 7 bases from J; junction bases left unmatched: 9. The CDR3 is CASSLEGSGTSGRNTQYF. The CDR3 coding sequence is TGTGCCAGCAGCTTAGAGGGCTCCGGGACTAGCGGGAGGAATACGCAGTATTTT.

This clone is medium-sized in the sample. The V and J genes are TRBV2 and TRBJ1-2; D is unresolved. The CDR3 length is 15 residues. V lost 2 bases and J 2 bases, leaving 12 bases between the germline ends. The germline gives CDR1 SNHLY, CDR2 FYNNEI. For the CDR3, the DNA is TGTGCCAGCAGTGAATATGGTGGTCAGAACTATGGCTACACCTTC. Translating gives CASSEYGGQNYGYTF.

This clone has just a few counts. The chain links TRBV11-2 to TRBJ1-1, with D possibly TRBD1 on 6 matching bases. CDR3 length: 13 amino acids. V lost 3 bases and J 6 bases, leaving 11 bases between the germline ends. Looked up from germline, CDR1 is SGHAT and CDR2 is FQNNGV. The CDR3 reads CASSLLQGSEAFF. DNA for the CDR3: TGTGCCAGCAGCTTGCTACAGGGTTCTGAAGCTTTCTTT. The complete variable domain, with remaining parts taken from reference TRBV11-2 and TRBJ1-1, reads EAGVAQSPRYKIIEKRQSVAFWCNPISGHATLYWYQQILGQGPKLLIQFQNNGVVDDSQLPKDRFSAERLKGVDSTLKIQPAKLEDSAVYLCASSLLQGSEAFFGQGTRLTVV.

This clone was recorded at least ten times. The rearrangement uses TRBV20-1 and TRBJ2-1; D could derive from TRBD1 or TRBD2 (6 bases each). The CDR3 consists of 14 residues. V was trimmed by 2 bases and J by 5 bases, leaving 13 bases between them. Germline V CDR1 and CDR2: DFQATT, SNEGSKA (reference sequence). The CDR3 reads CSARSGAEHNEQFF. CDR3 sequence (DNA): TGCAGTGCTAGATCGGGGGCGGAGCACAATGAGCAGTTCTTC.

The chain joins TRBV11-1 to TRBJ2-3; D is unresolved. V lost 4 bases and J 3 bases, leaving 17 bases between the germline ends. This CDR3 spans 16 amino acids. Germline CDR1 reads SGHAT; CDR2 reads FQDESV (reference sequence). DNA for the CDR3: TGTGCCAGCAGCTCCCCGAATAATCTAGTTACAGATACGCAGTATTTT. Translating gives CASSSPNNLVTDTQYF.